The sequence of this TCR beta chain was determined in a study of T cell changes during pregnancy in multiple sclerosis. Germline CDR1 reads SNHLY; CDR2 reads FYNNEI. There are 16 residues in the CDR3. The ends lost 3 bases at V and 1 base at J; junction bases unmatched: 5. Libraries were prepared by immunoSEQ multiplex PCR; TCRdb keeps only in-frame clonotypes and omits some of them. The sample yields 55,000 or so clones, 80% to 90% seen once. This clonotype was obtained from a female donor with multiple sclerosis, enrolled in a pregnancy study. The sequencing used CD4+ T cells from peripheral blood mononuclear cells, collected in the first trimester of pregnancy. The V and J genes are TRBV2 and TRBJ2-5, with TRBD2 matching 10 bases. The CDR3 loop reads CASSDWLAGVQETQYF. The CDR3 DNA follows: TGTGCCAGCAGTGATTGGCTAGCGGGGGTCCAAGAGACCCAGTACTTC. Supplemented by reference TRBV2 and TRBJ2-5, the full variable domain reads EPEVTQTPSHQVTQMGQEVILRCVPISNHLYFYWYRQILGQKVEFLVSFYNNEISEKSEIFDDQFSVERPDGSNFTLKIRSTKLEDSAMYFCASSDWLAGVQETQYFGPGTRLLVL.